This is a list of T cell receptor beta chains from one sample in a study of blood T cell repertoires in COVID-19. Sequencing used immunoSEQ multiplex PCR; TCRdb keeps in-frame clones, though not all of them. Among roughly 400,000 clones, 87% were seen once, and the ten largest hold about 9.4%. The sequencing sample was made of PBMCs or T cells enriched from blood (not recorded which). The receptors shown here come from a woman aged 45-60 years who had recovered from COVID-19. The CDR3 runs from the conserved cysteine through the conserved F or W. D genes are given only for firm matches. Part of the rows lack a size; the others show once, few, many or a class for expanded clones.

clone_size | j_call | d_call | v_call | cdr3_aa | cdr3_nt
- | TRBJ1-1 | TRBD1 | TRBV2 | CASSSDRGLTEAFF | TGTGCCAGCAGTTCAGACAGGGGTCTCACTGAAGCTTTCTTT
- | TRBJ1-1 | - | TRBV29-1 | CSGANTEAFF | TGCAGCGGGGCGAACACTGAAGCTTTCTTT
- | TRBJ1-6 | TRBD1 | TRBV6-1 | CASSVYRQGRANSPLHF | TGTGCCAGCAGTGTCTATAGACAGGGTCGCGCGAATTCACCCCTCCACTTT
- | TRBJ1-5 | TRBD1 | TRBV7-2 | CASSERTGGQPQHF | TGTGCCAGCAGCGAGAGGACAGGTGGTCAGCCCCAGCATTTT
- | TRBJ1-1 | TRBD1 | TRBV19 | CASSPPDRDNTEAFF | TGTGCCAGTAGCCCCCCGGACAGGGATAACACTGAAGCTTTCTTT
- | TRBJ2-1 | - | TRBV6-5 | CASSLGGTLNNEQFF | TGTGCCAGCAGCCTAGGAGGAACCCTAAACAATGAGCAGTTCTTC
- | TRBJ1-1 | TRBD1 | TRBV14 | CASRGDRGPAFF | TGTGCCAGCAGGGGGGACAGGGGGCCGGCTTTCTTT
once | TRBJ2-5 | TRBD2 | TRBV9 | CASSALAGGQETQYF | TGTGCCAGCAGCGCTTTAGCGGGGGGACAAGAGACCCAGTACTTC
- | TRBJ1-1 | - | TRBV10-3 | CAISESSAGDTEAFF | TGTGCCATCAGTGAGTCGTCGGCAGGGGACACTGAAGCTTTCTTT
- | TRBJ1-1 | - | TRBV5-1 | CASSLGTGLNTEAFF | TGCGCCAGCAGCTTGGGCACAGGGTTGAACACTGAAGCTTTCTTT
- | TRBJ2-7 | TRBD2 | TRBV2 | CASSIAGESSYEQYF | TGTGCCAGCAGTATCGCGGGGGAAAGCTCCTACGAGCAGTACTTC
- | TRBJ2-7 | - | TRBV18 | CASSPEGQYF | TGTGCCAGCTCACCGGAGGGGCAGTACTTC
- | TRBJ1-4 | - | TRBV5-1 | CASSHGGVTNEKLFF | TGCGCCAGCAGCCACGGGGGTGTGACAAATGAAAAACTGTTTTTT
- | TRBJ1-1 | TRBD1 | TRBV2 | CASQRTGRDTEAFF | TGTGCCAGCCAACGGACAGGGAGGGACACTGAAGCTTTCTTT
once | TRBJ1-4 | TRBD1 | TRBV13 | CASSEGDRGRKLFF | TGTGCCAGCAGCGAGGGGGACAGGGGGCGAAAACTGTTTTTT
- | TRBJ1-6 | - | TRBV7-9 | CASSLVRTYNSPLHF | TGTGCCAGCAGCTTAGTGCGGACCTATAATTCACCCCTCCACTTT
- | TRBJ1-5 | TRBD1 | TRBV5-5 | CASSGTGDGPQHF | TGTGCCAGCAGCGGAACAGGGGACGGGCCCCAGCATTTT
- | TRBJ2-5 | - | TRBV3-1/TRBV3-2 | CASSQPGSGETQYF | TGTGCCAGCAGCCAACCAGGGTCAGGCGAGACCCAGTACTTC
few | TRBJ2-7 | - | TRBV7-9 | CASSLAGGHEQYF | TGTGCCAGCAGCTTAGCAGGGGGTCACGAGCAGTACTTC
few | TRBJ1-1 | - | TRBV28 | CASISSNTEAFF | TGTGCCAGCATTAGCTCGAACACTGAAGCTTTCTTT
- | TRBJ2-1 | - | TRBV27 | CASSLFPQGGHNEQFF | TGTGCCAGCAGTTTATTCCCACAGGGTGGTCACAATGAGCAGTTCTTC
- | TRBJ1-6 | TRBD1 | TRBV3-1/TRBV3-2 | CASSQASGTGFSPLHF | TGTGCCAGCAGCCAGGCATCCGGGACAGGGTTCTCACCCCTCCACTTT
- | TRBJ1-5 | - | TRBV5-6 | CASSFGTGYSNQPQHF | TGTGCCAGCAGCTTTGGAACGGGATATAGCAATCAGCCCCAGCATTTT
once | TRBJ1-5 | - | TRBV9 | CASSGGPDQPQHF | TGTGCCAGCAGCGGAGGTCCGGATCAGCCCCAGCATTTT
- | TRBJ1-5 | TRBD1 | TRBV7-8 | CASSYGTGSEQPQHF | TGTGCCAGCAGCTACGGGACAGGGTCGGAGCAGCCCCAGCATTTT
- | TRBJ1-2 | TRBD1 | TRBV19 | CASSTWLQGDYGYTF | TGTGCCAGTAGTACGTGGTTACAGGGGGACTATGGCTACACCTTC
few | TRBJ2-6 | - | TRBV5-1 | CASSRQEISGANVLTF | TGCGCCAGCAGCCGACAGGAAATCTCTGGGGCCAACGTCCTGACTTTC
once | TRBJ2-2 | TRBD1 | TRBV7-2 | CASRQDRGTGELFF | TGTGCCAGCAGACAAGACAGGGGCACCGGGGAGCTGTTTTTT
- | TRBJ2-5 | - | TRBV27 | CASSWGRGETQYF | TGTGCCAGCAGTTGGGGGAGGGGGGAGACCCAGTACTTC
- | TRBJ2-1 | - | TRBV30 | CAWSFSQGYNEQFF | TGTGCCTGGAGTTTCTCACAGGGCTACAATGAGCAGTTCTTC
once | TRBJ1-3 | - | TRBV2 | CASILPGNTIYF | TGTGCCAGCATTCTTCCTGGAAACACCATATATTTT
- | TRBJ1-1 | TRBD1 | TRBV6-2/TRBV6-3 | CASSSTGLEAFF | TGTGCCAGCAGTTCGACAGGGTTGGAGGCTTTCTTT
- | TRBJ1-5 | TRBD1 | TRBV3-1/TRBV3-2 | CASSQDARGNQPQHF | TGTGCCAGCAGCCAAGATGCCAGGGGGAATCAGCCCCAGCATTTT
- | TRBJ2-7 | - | TRBV28 | CASTPQVRSYEQYF | TGTGCCAGCACCCCCCAGGTTCGGTCCTACGAGCAGTACTTC
- | TRBJ1-5 | TRBD1 | TRBV3-1/TRBV3-2 | CASSQGTGQYNQPQHF | TGTGCCAGCAGCCAAGGGACAGGGCAATACAATCAGCCCCAGCATTTT
- | TRBJ1-2 | TRBD1 | TRBV6-4 | CASSLTGGAYGYTF | TGTGCCAGCAGTCTTACAGGGGGCGCTTATGGCTACACCTTC
- | TRBJ1-1 | - | TRBV7-9 | CASSLVLGAGTEAFF | TGTGCCAGCAGCTTAGTGCTGGGGGCGGGCACTGAAGCTTTCTTT
- | TRBJ1-6 | TRBD1 | TRBV9 | CASSAARGQGENSPLHF | TGTGCCAGCAGCGCAGCCAGGGGACAGGGCGAGAATTCACCCCTCCACTTT
- | TRBJ1-2 | - | TRBV11-2 | CASSLLPGYNYGYTF | TGTGCCAGCAGCTTACTTCCAGGCTACAACTATGGCTACACCTTC
- | TRBJ2-2 | - | TRBV2 | CASSGTANTGELFF | TGTGCCAGCAGTGGGACAGCGAACACCGGGGAGCTGTTTTTT
- | TRBJ2-1 | TRBD2 | TRBV7-2 | CASNLGTSGYNEQFF | TGTGCCAGCAACCTCGGGACTAGCGGGTACAATGAGCAGTTCTTC
- | TRBJ2-1 | TRBD2 | TRBV6-5 | CASFGWTSGGGRKFF | TGTGCCAGCTTCGGCTGGACTAGCGGGGGTGGGCGGAAGTTCTTC
once | TRBJ1-1 | TRBD1 | TRBV18 | CASSPYAGTGETEAFF | TGTGCCAGCTCACCGTACGCTGGGACAGGGGAGACTGAAGCTTTCTTT
- | TRBJ2-5 | TRBD2 | TRBV4-1 | CASSHISGGETQYF | TGCGCCAGCAGCCATATAAGCGGGGGTGAGACCCAGTACTTC
few | TRBJ2-1 | TRBD2 | TRBV7-3 | CASSPQRGSLSYNEQFF | TGTGCCAGCAGCCCCCAGCGGGGGAGCCTCTCCTACAATGAGCAGTTCTTC
- | TRBJ2-2 | TRBD1 | TRBV28 | CASTPMYRGRSGELFF | TGTGCCAGCACTCCCATGTACAGGGGGCGTTCCGGGGAGCTGTTTTTT
- | TRBJ2-1 | TRBD2 | TRBV10-3 | CAIRDPGGGSYNEQFF | TGTGCCATCAGAGACCCGGGCGGGGGGTCCTACAATGAGCAGTTCTTC